This T cell receptor beta chain appears in the sequencing data of a study of sequential checkpoint blockade in melanoma. The treatment: randomized to nivolumab then ipilimumab (arm A) or the reverse (arm B). DNA-damaging chemotherapy had not been given to any patient beforehand. TCRdb's table, derived via immunoSEQ multiplex PCR, lists solely in-frame clones and lacks some. The sample lists about 20,000 clones; 73% were seen once. The sample holds a few counts of this clone. CDR3 length equals 15 residues. V lost 3 bases to trimming and J lost 6 bases; unmatched junction nucleotides: 10. Germline CDR1 is LNHDA and CDR2 is SQIVND (reference sequence).

Source: CD8+ T cells sorted from blood (inferred from file names), taken from a patient given nivolumab and ipilimumab in sequence. J is TRBJ1-1 and V is TRBV19; 7 bases fit TRBD1. The TCR comes from a human donor with melanoma. DNA for the CDR3: TGTGCCAGTAGTATTATGGGGACAGAGTTTGCTGAAGCTTTCTTT. Translation gives CASSIMGTEFAEAFF.